A single T cell receptor beta chain is shown here with its context. These data originate in a study of blood T cell repertoires in COVID-19. Study as a whole: Spain, Italy and the United States supplied samples that represented acute and convalescent COVID-19.

The germline V gene has CDR1 ENHRY and CDR2 SYGVKD. V was trimmed by 2 bases and J by 0 bases, leaving 6 bases between them. CDR3 length: 14 amino acids. Profiled with immunoSEQ multiplex PCR; TCRdb holds only in-frame clones, not every one. Of 80,000 to 95,000 clones listed, roughly 79% are singletons. The V gene is TRBV10-3, the J gene TRBJ2-3; perhaps TRBD1 as D (5 bases). This TCR came from an elderly man with COVID-19, enrolled during active disease. Sequencing was done on a sample of peripheral blood. CDR3 nucleotide sequence: TGTGCCATCAGTGAGGGGGCCAGCACAGATACGCAGTATTTT. Translating it yields CAISEGASTDTQYF.